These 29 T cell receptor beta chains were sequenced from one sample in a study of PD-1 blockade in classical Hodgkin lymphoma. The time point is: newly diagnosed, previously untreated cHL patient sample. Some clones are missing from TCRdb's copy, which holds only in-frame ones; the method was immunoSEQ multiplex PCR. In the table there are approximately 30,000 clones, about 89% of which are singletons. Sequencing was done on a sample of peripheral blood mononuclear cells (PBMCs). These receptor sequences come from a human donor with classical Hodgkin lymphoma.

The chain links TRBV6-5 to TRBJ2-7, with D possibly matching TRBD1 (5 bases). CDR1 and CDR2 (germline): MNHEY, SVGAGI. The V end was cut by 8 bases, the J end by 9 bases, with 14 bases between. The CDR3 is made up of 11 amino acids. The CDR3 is CASRLDTWQYF. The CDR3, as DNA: TGTGCCAGCCGCCTGGACACCTGGCAGTACTTC.

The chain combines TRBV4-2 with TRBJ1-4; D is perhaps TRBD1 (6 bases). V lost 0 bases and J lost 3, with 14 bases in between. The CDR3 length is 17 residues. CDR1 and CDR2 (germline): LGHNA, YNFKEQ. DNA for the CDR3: TGTGCCAGCAGCCAAGATTCCCGGGGGCCTGCTAATGAAAAACTGTTTTTT. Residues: CASSQDSRGPANEKLFF.

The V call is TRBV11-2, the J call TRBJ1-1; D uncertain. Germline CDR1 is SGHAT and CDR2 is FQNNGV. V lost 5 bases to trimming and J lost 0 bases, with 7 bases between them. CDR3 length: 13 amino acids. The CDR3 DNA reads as TGTGCCAGCAGCAGGACTGTGAACACTGAAGCTTTCTTT. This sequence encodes CASSRTVNTEAFF.

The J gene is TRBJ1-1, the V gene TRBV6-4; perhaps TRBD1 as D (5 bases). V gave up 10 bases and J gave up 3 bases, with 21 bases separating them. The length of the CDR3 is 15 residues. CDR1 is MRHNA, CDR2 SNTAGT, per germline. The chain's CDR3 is CANQGEGKSDTEAFF. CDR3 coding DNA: TGTGCCAACCAGGGTGAAGGGAAGAGTGACACTGAAGCTTTCTTT.

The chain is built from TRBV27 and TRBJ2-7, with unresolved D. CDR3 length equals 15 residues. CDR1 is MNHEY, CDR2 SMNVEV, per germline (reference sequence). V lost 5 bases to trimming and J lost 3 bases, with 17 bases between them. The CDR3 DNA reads TGTGCCAGCAGTCCCGACCTAGGCAGCCACTACGAGCAGTACTTC. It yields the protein CASSPDLGSHYEQYF.

CDR3 coding DNA: TGTGCCTGGAACAGGGGAGGCTATGGCTACACCTTC. Its protein product is CAWNRGGYGYTF. This chain connects TRBV30 to TRBJ1-2, with 7 bases aligning to TRBD1. V lost 4 bases, J lost 4 bases, and 3 bases stayed unmatched. Germline V gene sequence: CDR1 GTSNPN, CDR2 SVGIG (reference sequence). The CDR3 is 12 amino acids.

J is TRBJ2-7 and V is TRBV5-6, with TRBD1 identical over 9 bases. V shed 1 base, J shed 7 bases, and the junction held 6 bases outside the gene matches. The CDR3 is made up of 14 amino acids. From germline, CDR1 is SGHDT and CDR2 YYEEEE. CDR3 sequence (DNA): TGTGCCAGCAGCTTGACAGGGGGCGCAAGGGAGCAGTACTTC. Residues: CASSLTGGAREQYF.

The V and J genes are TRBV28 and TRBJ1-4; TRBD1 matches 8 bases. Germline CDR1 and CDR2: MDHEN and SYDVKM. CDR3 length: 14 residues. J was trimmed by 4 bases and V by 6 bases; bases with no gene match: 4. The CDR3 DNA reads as TGTGCCAGCAGGGACAGGGTACTTAATGAAAAACTGTTTTTT. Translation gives CASRDRVLNEKLFF.

The CDR3 loop is CATQLAGDQETQYF. CDR3 in DNA: TGTGCCACCCAACTAGCGGGAGACCAAGAGACCCAGTACTTC. V usage is TRBV28 and J usage is TRBJ2-5, with TRBD2 identical over 11 bases. Trimming took 10 bases from V and 0 from J; bases not matched to a gene: 4. Germline values: CDR1 MDHEN, CDR2 SYDVKM. CDR3 size: 14 residues.

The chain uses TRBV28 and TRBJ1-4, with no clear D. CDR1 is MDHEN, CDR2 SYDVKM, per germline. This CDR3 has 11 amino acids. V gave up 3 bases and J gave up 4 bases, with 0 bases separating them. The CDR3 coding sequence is TGTGCCAGCAGTTTTAATGAAAAACTGTTTTTT. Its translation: CASSFNEKLFF.

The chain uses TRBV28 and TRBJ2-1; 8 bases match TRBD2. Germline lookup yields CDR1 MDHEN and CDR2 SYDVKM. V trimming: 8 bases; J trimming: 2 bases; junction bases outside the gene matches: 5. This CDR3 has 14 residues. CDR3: CASPGTRTYNEQFF. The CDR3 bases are TGTGCCAGCCCCGGGACTAGGACCTACAATGAGCAGTTCTTC.

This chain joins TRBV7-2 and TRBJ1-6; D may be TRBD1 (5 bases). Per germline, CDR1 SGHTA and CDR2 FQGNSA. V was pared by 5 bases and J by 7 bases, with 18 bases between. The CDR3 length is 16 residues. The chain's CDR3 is CASSPAWGPQNSPLHF. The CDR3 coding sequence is TGTGCCAGCAGCCCAGCCTGGGGACCGCAGAATTCACCCCTCCACTTT.

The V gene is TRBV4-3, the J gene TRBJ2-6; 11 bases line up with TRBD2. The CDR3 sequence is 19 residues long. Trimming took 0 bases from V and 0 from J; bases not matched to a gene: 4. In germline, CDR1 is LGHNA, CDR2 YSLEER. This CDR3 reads CASSQDLGLADSGANVLTF. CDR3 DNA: TGCGCCAGCAGCCAAGATTTGGGACTAGCGGACTCTGGGGCCAACGTCCTGACTTTC.

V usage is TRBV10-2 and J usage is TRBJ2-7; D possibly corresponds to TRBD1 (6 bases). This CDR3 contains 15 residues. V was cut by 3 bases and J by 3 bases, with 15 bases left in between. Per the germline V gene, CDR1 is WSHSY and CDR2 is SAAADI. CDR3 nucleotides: TGCGCCAGCAGTGACCAGGGGCTGGGGCTCTACGAGCAGTACTTC. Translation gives CASSDQGLGLYEQYF.

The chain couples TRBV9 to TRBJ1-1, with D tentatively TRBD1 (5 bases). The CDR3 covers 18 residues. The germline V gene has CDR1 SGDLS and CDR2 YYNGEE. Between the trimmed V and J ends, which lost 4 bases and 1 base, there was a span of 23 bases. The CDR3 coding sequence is TGTGCCAGCAGCCCGAGCGGGGTCGGACACCTTCAGAACACTGAAGCTTTCTTT. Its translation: CASSPSGVGHLQNTEAFF.

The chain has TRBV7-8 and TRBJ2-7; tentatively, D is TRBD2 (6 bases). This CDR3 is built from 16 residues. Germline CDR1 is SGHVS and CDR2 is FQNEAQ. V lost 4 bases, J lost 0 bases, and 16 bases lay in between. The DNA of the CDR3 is TGTGCCAGCAGCTACTCGGCGGGAATTGGCTCCTACGAGCAGTACTTC. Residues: CASSYSAGIGSYEQYF.

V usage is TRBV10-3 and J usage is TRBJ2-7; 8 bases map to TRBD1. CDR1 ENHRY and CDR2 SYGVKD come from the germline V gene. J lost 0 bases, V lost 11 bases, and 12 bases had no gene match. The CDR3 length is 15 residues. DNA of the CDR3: TGTGCCGCCGGGGCAGGGGGCTTAAGCTCCTACGAGCAGTACTTC. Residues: CAAGAGGLSSYEQYF.

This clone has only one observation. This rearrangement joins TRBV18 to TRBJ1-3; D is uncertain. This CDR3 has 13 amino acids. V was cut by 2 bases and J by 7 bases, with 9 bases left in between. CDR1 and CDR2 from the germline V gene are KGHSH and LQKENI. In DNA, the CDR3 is TGTGCCAGCTCACCAGTGGAGACTAACACCATATATTTT. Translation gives CASSPVETNTIYF. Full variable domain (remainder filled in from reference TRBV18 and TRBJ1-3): NAGVMQNPRHLVRRRGQEARLRCSPMKGHSHVYWYRQLPEEGLKFMVYLQKENIIDESGMPKERFSAEFPKEGPSILRIQQVVRGDSAAYFCASSPVETNTIYFGEGSWLTVV.

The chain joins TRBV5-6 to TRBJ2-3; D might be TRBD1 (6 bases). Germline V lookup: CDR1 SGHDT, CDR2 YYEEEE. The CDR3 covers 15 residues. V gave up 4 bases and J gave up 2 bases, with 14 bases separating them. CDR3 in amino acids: CASSATGHLTDTQYF. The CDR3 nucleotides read TGTGCCAGCAGCGCCACAGGGCATCTCACAGATACGCAGTATTTT.

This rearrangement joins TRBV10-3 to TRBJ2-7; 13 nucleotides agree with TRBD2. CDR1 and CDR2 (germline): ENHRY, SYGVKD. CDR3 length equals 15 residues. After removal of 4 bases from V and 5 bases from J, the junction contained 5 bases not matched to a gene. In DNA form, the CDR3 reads TGTGCCATCAGTGTGACTAGCGGGAGGATCGACGAGCAGTACTTC. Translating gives CAISVTSGRIDEQYF.

CDR3 nucleotides: TGTGCCAGCAGCAAAGGACAGGGTCCCTACGAGCAGTACTTC. Protein product: CASSKGQGPYEQYF. The chain joins TRBV21-1 to TRBJ2-7; TRBD1, as called in the table, went unchecked against the DNA. TRBV21-1 corresponds to a pseudogene. This CDR3 comprises 14 residues.

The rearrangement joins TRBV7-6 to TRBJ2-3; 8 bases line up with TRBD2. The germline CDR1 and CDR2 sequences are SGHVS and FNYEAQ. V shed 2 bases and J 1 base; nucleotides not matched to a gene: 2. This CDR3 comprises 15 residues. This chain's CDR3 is CASSLLAGRTDTQYF. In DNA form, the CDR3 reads TGTGCCAGCAGCTTATTAGCGGGGCGCACAGATACGCAGTATTTT.

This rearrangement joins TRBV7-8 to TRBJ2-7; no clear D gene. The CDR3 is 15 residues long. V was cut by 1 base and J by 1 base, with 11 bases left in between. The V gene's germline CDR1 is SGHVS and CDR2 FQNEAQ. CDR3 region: CASSLEVRLSYEQYF. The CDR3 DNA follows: TGTGCCAGCAGCTTAGAGGTTCGCCTATCCTACGAGCAGTACTTC.

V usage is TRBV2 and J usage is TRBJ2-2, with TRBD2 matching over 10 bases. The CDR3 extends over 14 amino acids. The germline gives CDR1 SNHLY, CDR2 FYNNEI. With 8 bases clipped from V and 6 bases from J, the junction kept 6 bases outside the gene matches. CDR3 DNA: TGTGCCAGCGTAAGCGGGAGGGGTTCCGGGGAGCTGTTTTTT. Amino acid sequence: CASVSGRGSGELFF.

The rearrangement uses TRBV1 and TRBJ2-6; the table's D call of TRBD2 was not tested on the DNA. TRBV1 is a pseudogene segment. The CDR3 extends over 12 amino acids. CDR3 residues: CTSSIRANVLTF. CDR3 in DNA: TGCACCAGCAGTATTAGGGCCAACGTCCTGACTTTC.

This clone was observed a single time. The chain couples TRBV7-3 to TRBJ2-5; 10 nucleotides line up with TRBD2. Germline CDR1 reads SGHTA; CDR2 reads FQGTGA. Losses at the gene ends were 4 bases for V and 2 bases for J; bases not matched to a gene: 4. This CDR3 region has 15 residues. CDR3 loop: CASSSSGSGQETQYF. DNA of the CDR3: TGTGCCAGCAGCTCTAGCGGGAGTGGGCAAGAGACCCAGTACTTC.

CDR3 protein: CASSIVLGLRTQYF. The CDR3 bases are TGTGCCAGTAGTATAGTTTTGGGGCTGAGGACCCAGTACTTC. This chain connects TRBV19 to TRBJ2-5, with a possible D match to TRBD1 (5 bases). V was clipped by 1 base and J by 7 bases, with 13 bases between them. The CDR3 is 14 amino acids. Germline loops: CDR1 LNHDA, CDR2 SQIVND (reference sequence).

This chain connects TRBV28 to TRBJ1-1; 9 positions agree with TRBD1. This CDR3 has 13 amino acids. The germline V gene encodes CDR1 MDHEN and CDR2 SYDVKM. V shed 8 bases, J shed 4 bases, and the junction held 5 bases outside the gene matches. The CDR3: CASRDRVFTEAFF. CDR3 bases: TGTGCCAGCCGGGACAGGGTTTTCACTGAAGCTTTCTTT.

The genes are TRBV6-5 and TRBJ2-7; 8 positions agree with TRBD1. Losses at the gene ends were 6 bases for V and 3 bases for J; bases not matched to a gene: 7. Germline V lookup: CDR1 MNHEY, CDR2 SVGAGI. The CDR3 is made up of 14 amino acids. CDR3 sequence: CASSGQGGYYEQYF. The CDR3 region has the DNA TGTGCCAGCAGCGGACAGGGTGGCTACTACGAGCAGTACTTC.